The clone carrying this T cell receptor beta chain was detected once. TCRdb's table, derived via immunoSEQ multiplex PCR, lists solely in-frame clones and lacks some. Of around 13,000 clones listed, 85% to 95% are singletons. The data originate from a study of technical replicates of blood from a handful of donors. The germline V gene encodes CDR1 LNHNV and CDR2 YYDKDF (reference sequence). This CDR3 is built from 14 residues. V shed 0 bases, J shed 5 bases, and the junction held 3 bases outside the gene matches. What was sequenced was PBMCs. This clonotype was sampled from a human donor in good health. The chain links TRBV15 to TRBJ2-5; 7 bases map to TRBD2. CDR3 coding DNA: TGTGCCACCAGCAGAGATCGCGGGAGTGAGACCCAGTACTTC. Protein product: CATSRDRGSETQYF.